This TCR beta chain was recorded in a study of blood T cells in healthy people across ages (dated by TCRdb to the mid-2010s). With regard to the full study: In model experiments, template switching captured about one uniquely barcoded TCR beta cDNA molecule for every two T cells. Using deep sequencing normalized with unique cDNA molecular identifiers, the study measured how TCR beta repertoire diversity changes with age. Four age groups were formed from the donors: young (average approximately 15 years), middle-aged (around 41), aged (62) and long-lived (more than 75). To avoid experimental bias, donors of different ages were distributed randomly across sequencing lanes. Two additional independent replicas of 1 million unique cDNA reads from the same blood draw were analyzed for two donors (one aged 18 to 29 and one aged 80 or older).

Systemically healthy Caucasian individuals from Russia, 39 in total and aged 6 to 90 years, were included as donors. Each donor gave ten milliliters of peripheral blood, collected into EDTA-treated Vacutainer tubes. Ficoll-Paque density-gradient centrifugation was used to isolate PBMCs, with at least 7 million per sample. Trizol reagent was used to extract total RNA from PBMCs, with at least 6 micrograms per sample. For every donor, an aliquot of PBMCs went through flow cytometry to measure the percentages of naive CD45RAhigh/CD27high T cells. Deletion took 3 bases off V and 4 bases off J, with a span of 12 bases between the germline ends. The CDR3 runs 13 residues from the cysteine to the phenylalanine. Left in the record is the CDR3 DNA by itself, 39 bases read in frame from the first base. Taken from the germline V gene (reference sequence), the CDR1 and CDR2 loops are GTSNPN and SVGIG. Results and caveats for the whole study, not just this receptor: Compared with the aged group, the long-lived group had more naive CD4+ T cells, fewer expanded clones and increased TCR diversity, suggesting age selection. The percentage of naive T cells measured by flow cytometry correlated strongly with observed TCR beta diversity. Because donor CMV infection status was unknown, age-related changes in expanded clonotypes were potentially confounded. Total diversity estimates from one million sequenced T cells were considered lower bounds and underestimates. Observed TCR beta diversity per million T cells fell roughly linearly with age, and a significant reduction was already apparent by age around 44. Because profiling used bulk unsorted PBMCs, naive and antigen-experienced compartments could not be compared conclusively.

In its sample, this clonotype was seen a few times. Its antigen target is currently unknown. No much larger clone exists at a distance of one base, and base qualities are not known. The library was prepared using 5' RACE. The reads were generated on an Illumina HiSeq 2500. A second PCR of about 7 to 12 cycles was run with a J-beta primer mix and a sample-barcoded 5' primer. A unique molecular identifier was introduced onto each TCR beta cDNA molecule by a template-switch 5' adaptor carrying 12 random nucleotides. Each sample yielded at least 2.5 million CDR3-containing paired-end reads. First-strand cDNA synthesis was performed from all RNA using the Mint cDNA synthesis kit, with priming by a TRBC-specific oligonucleotide. All cDNA was treated with uracil-DNA glycosylase and then went through a first 18-cycle PCR with the universal primers M1SS and BC2_uni_R. The authors processed their data as follows. Normalization of each sample was performed by random selection of 1 million high-quality reads, each carrying a distinct molecular identifier. Reads with shared molecular identifiers were discarded instead of being binned into consensus sequences. MiTCR, with a Q25 quality threshold and the strictest error-elimination algorithm, was used for CDR3 identification, clonotype clustering and error correction. Lower-bound total TCR beta diversity was estimated with a nonparametric unseen species model using Euler transformation. The public reads were run again by TCRdb, first through fastp at Q25 and then through MiXCR, and only productive beta chains were kept. Duplicate CDR3 protein sequences are folded into a single record with the most common DNA and genes. TCRdb, rather than the study authors, made the V and J calls. The table for this sample lists under 1,000,000 distinct CDR3 sequences; less than 60% of them were counted only once. The ten largest clones represent around a sixth of the sample.

Here the chain combines TRBV30 and TRBJ1-2, with a tentative D gene TRBD1 over 5 matching bases. Sequenced input: blood. The sequence was collected from an elderly man in good health. The sequence in DNA is TGTGCCTGGAGGGGTGACAGCTCCTATGGCTACACCTTC. Its coded protein is CAWRGDSSYGYTF.